Below, 32 T cell receptor beta chains from the same sample are listed, as sequenced in a study of T cells in Graves' hyperthyroidism and ophthalmopathy. The source material, RNA transcripts, was used to amplify TCR beta CDR3 regions. HTBI primers were the set used in a first-round RT-PCR of the TCR CDR3. TCRdb re-called the multiplex PCR reads through MiXCR, storing one row per CDR3 protein. This table holds about 700,000 distinct CDR3 sequences, approximately 15% found once. Source material: blood. All receptors come from a woman under 30 with Graves' hyperthyroidism.

The rearrangement uses TRBV4-1 and TRBJ1-4; D is undetermined. Germline CDR1 MGHRA, CDR2 YSYEKL. V shed 1 base and J shed 12 bases, with 12 bases lying between them. CDR3 length equals 13 residues. The CDR3 loop is CASSQGRIPQLFF. CDR3 sequence (DNA): TGCGCCAGCAGCCAAGGCAGGATCCCTCAACTGTTTTTT.

This clonotype occurred a few times. This sequence joins TRBV19 and TRBJ2-7; no definite D call. Germline assignment: CDR1 LNHDA and CDR2 SQIVND (reference sequence). This CDR3 has 14 residues. V was shortened by 1 base and J by 4 bases, with 11 bases between the two germline ends. The CDR3 sequence: CASSIARRGYEQYF. The DNA for the CDR3 is TGTGCCAGTAGTATAGCCAGGAGAGGATACGAGCAGTACTTC.

Only a few counts were recorded for this clonotype. J is TRBJ1-5 and V is TRBV19, with TRBD1 matching 7 bases. V shed 3 bases and J 0 bases; nucleotides not matched to a gene: 2. The CDR3 spans 15 residues. Per germline, CDR1 LNHDA and CDR2 SQIVND (reference sequence). CDR3 nucleotides: TGTGCCAGTAGTATGAGGGACAGTAGCAATCAGCCCCAGCATTTT. Protein sequence: CASSMRDSSNQPQHF. Full variable domain (missing parts from reference TRBV19 and TRBJ1-5): DGGITQSPKYLFRKEGQNVTLSCEQNLNHDAMYWYRQDPGQGLRLIYYSQIVNDFQKGDIAEGYSVSREKKESFPLTVTSAQKNPTAFYLCASSMRDSSNQPQHFGDGTRLSIL.

This clonotype was detected only a few times. This chain joins TRBV7-9 and TRBJ2-3; D possibly matches TRBD1 or TRBD2 (5 bases each). V was cut by 1 base and J by 0 bases, with 11 bases left in between. The CDR3 length is 16 residues. The germline gives CDR1 SEHNR, CDR2 FQNEAQ (reference sequence). CDR3 in amino acids: CASSLVLGTSTDTQYF. The DNA for the CDR3 is TGTGCCAGCAGCTTAGTCCTTGGGACCAGCACAGATACGCAGTATTTT.

The table lists this clonotype with a few counts. The rearrangement joins TRBV14 to TRBJ2-1; 10 positions match TRBD2. Germline V gene sequence: CDR1 SGHDN, CDR2 FVKESK. This CDR3 region has 19 residues. Unmatched junction bases numbered 15, after V lost 3 bases and J lost 4 bases. The CDR3 region is CASSHLLKITSGEYNEQFF. CDR3 in DNA: TGTGCCAGCAGCCACCTTCTAAAAATTACTAGCGGGGAGTACAATGAGCAGTTCTTC.

This chain uses TRBV3-1 with TRBJ1-1; D gene unclear. The ends were cut back, 2 bases at V and 7 bases at J, with 11 bases in the middle. The CDR3 length is 13 residues. CDR1 LGHDT and CDR2 YNNKEL come from the germline V gene (reference sequence). The CDR3 loop is CASSQRQDGEAFF. CDR3 coding DNA: TGTGCCAGCAGCCAACGGCAGGACGGTGAAGCTTTCTTT.

This clonotype was recorded at least ten times. The chain recombines TRBV2 with TRBJ1-2; unclear D gene. The CDR3 is 14 residues long. V was pared by 1 base and J by 4 bases, with 10 bases between. Germline-derived CDR1 and CDR2 are SNHLY and FYNNEI. The CDR3 is CASSEEFPGYGYTF. The CDR3 region has the DNA TGTGCCAGCAGTGAAGAGTTCCCTGGCTATGGCTACACCTTC.

This clonotype has a count of ten or more. The rearrangement joins TRBV12-3 or TRBV12-4 to TRBJ1-1; D gene unclear. The CDR3 is made up of 14 amino acids. With 3 bases removed from V and 0 bases from J, the gap between germline ends came to 8 bases. The CDR3 region is CASSLAAMNTEAFF. In DNA form, the CDR3 reads TGTGCCAGCAGTTTGGCAGCCATGAACACTGAAGCTTTCTTT.

The chain has TRBV18 and TRBJ2-7; D not resolved. The CDR3 length is 17 residues. V dropped 4 bases and J dropped 0 bases, with 19 bases sitting between them. The germline V gene has CDR1 KGHSH and CDR2 LQKENI. In DNA, the CDR3 is TGTGCCAGCTCACAAAACCGACAAGGGAAGAGCTCCTACGAGCAGTACTTC. This translates into CASSQNRQGKSSYEQYF.

This clonotype has at least ten counts. This chain connects TRBV11-2 to TRBJ2-2; the D is unclear. Germline V gene sequence: CDR1 SGHAT, CDR2 FQNNGV. The CDR3 is 15 amino acids. V gave up 0 bases and J gave up 7 bases, with 12 bases separating them. CDR3 in amino acids: CASSLELAISGELFF. CDR3 sequence (DNA): TGTGCCAGCAGCTTAGAATTGGCTATTAGCGGGGAGCTGTTTTTT.

This clonotype has a count of ten or more. The chain has TRBV30 and TRBJ2-1; no reliable D call. The CDR3 is made up of 12 amino acids. Germline loops: CDR1 GTSNPN, CDR2 SVGIG (reference sequence). The germline V and J ends were trimmed by 3 bases and 10 bases, with 13 bases remaining between them. The CDR3 DNA is TGTGCCTGGAGCCCCATTCCCCGGGAGCAGTTCTTC. Its protein is CAWSPIPREQFF. Full variable domain (remainder filled in from reference TRBV30 and TRBJ2-1): SQTIHQWPATLVQPVGSPLSLECTVEGTSNPNLYWYRQAAGRGLQLLFYSVGIGQISSEVPQNLSASRPQDRQFILSSKKLLLSDSGFYLCAWSPIPREQFFGPGTRLTVL.

This clonotype was seen at least ten times. This chain uses TRBV7-2 with TRBJ2-5; 9 bases align to TRBD1. CDR1 and CDR2 (germline): SGHTA, FQGNSA. J was trimmed by 4 bases and V by 7 bases; bases with no gene match: 4. The CDR3 length is 13 residues. The CDR3, as DNA: TGTGCCAGCAATCCGGGACAGGGAGAGACCCAGTACTTC. Translating gives CASNPGQGETQYF. The full variable domain, with the rest looked up from reference TRBV7-2 and TRBJ2-5, is GAGVSQSPSNKVTEKGKDVELRCDPISGHTALYWYRQSLGQGLEFLIYFQGNSAPDKSGLPSDRFSAERTGGSVSTLTIQRTQQEDSAVYLCASNPGQGETQYFGPGTRLLVL.

This clonotype was seen just once. J is TRBJ2-3 and V is TRBV29-1; 10 bases map to TRBD1. The CDR3 is 15 residues long. V lost 7 bases to trimming and J lost 1 base; unmatched junction nucleotides: 8. The germline V gene has CDR1 SQVTM and CDR2 ANQGSEA. The CDR3 region has the DNA TGCAGCGCTGCAACCGGGACAGGGGGCACAGATACGCAGTATTTT. It translates to CSAATGTGGTDTQYF.

The chain combines TRBV5-6 with TRBJ2-3, with D perhaps matching TRBD2 (5 bases). Trimming took off 2 bases at V and 4 bases at J, with 14 bases between the two ends. The CDR3 loop spans 15 amino acids. Germline V lookup: CDR1 SGHDT, CDR2 YYEEEE. For the CDR3, the DNA is TGTGCCAGCAGCTTCCCGTCGGCGAGGGCAGATACGCAGTATTTT. As protein: CASSFPSARADTQYF.

Only a few counts were recorded for this clonotype. This rearrangement joins TRBV5-6 to TRBJ2-3; no firm D call. The CDR3 totals 14 residues. Between the trimmed V and J ends, which lost 2 bases and 2 bases, there was a span of 9 bases. CDR1 and CDR2 from the germline V gene are SGHDT and YYEEEE. The chain's CDR3 is CASSFGGDTDTQYF. Here the CDR3 DNA reads TGTGCCAGCAGCTTTGGTGGGGACACAGATACGCAGTATTTT.

This chain links TRBV6-1 with TRBJ1-1; TRBD1 matches 7 bases. V lost 6 bases, J lost 8 bases, and 9 bases stayed unmatched. Germline CDR1 MNHNS, CDR2 SASEGT. The CDR3 has 13 amino acids. The CDR3, as DNA: TGTGCCAGCAGCATAAAGGGGGCGCGGGAAGCTTTCTTT. It codes for CASSIKGAREAFF.

Ten or more counts support this clonotype. The CDR3 protein is CASSFTGTGAYEQYF. For the CDR3, the DNA is TGTGCCAGCAGTTTCACCGGGACAGGGGCCTACGAGCAGTACTTC. The V and J genes are TRBV28 and TRBJ2-7; 10 bases are shared with TRBD1. V gave up 3 bases and J gave up 2 bases; unmatched junction bases: 4. In germline, CDR1 is MDHEN, CDR2 SYDVKM. The CDR3 consists of 15 residues. Looking up the rest from reference TRBV28 and TRBJ2-7 gives the full variable domain: DVKVTQSSRYLVKRTGEKVFLECVQDMDHENMFWYRQDPGLGLRLIYFSYDVKMKEKGDIPEGYSVSREKKERFSLILESASTNQTSMYLCASSFTGTGAYEQYFGPGTRLTVT.

V usage is TRBV29-1 and J usage is TRBJ2-5; D gene unclear. In germline, CDR1 is SQVTM, CDR2 ANQGSEA. Trimming removed 1 base from V and 3 bases from J, with 9 bases in between. This CDR3 has 13 amino acids. The CDR3 bases are TGCAGCGTTGAAGTGGAAAGCGAAGAGACCCAGTACTTC. The encoded protein is CSVEVESEETQYF.

In this sample, this clonotype turned up many times. This CDR3 reads CSAVPGTYYNEQFF. The CDR3 DNA reads TGCAGTGCCGTCCCCGGGACCTATTACAATGAGCAGTTCTTC. The rearrangement links TRBV20-1 to TRBJ2-1; TRBD1 or TRBD2 may be the D gene (5 bases each). The CDR3 spans 14 residues. V lost 6 bases to trimming and J lost 4 bases, with 16 bases between them. Germline V CDR1 and CDR2: DFQATT, SNEGSKA (reference sequence).

About this clonotype: Compared with germline, one end of the junction differs, possibly owing to a read error. The CDR3 loop is CASSQLGGWEQYF. The CDR3 DNA follows: TGCGCCAGCAGCCAATTAGGGGGATGGGAGCAGTACTTC. The V gene is TRBV7-3, the J gene TRBJ2-7; TRBD1 is a possible D gene (6 bases). The germline V gene has CDR1 SGHTA and CDR2 FQGTGA. This CDR3 is 13 amino acids long.

This clonotype came up many times. V is TRBV20-1 and J is TRBJ1-5, with D possibly being TRBD1 (6 bases). Germline CDR1 DFQATT, CDR2 SNEGSKA (reference sequence). The V and J ends lost 1 base and 0 bases respectively, with 10 bases between them. The CDR3 contains 15 residues. CDR3 DNA: TGCAGTGCTAGAGTCCCGGGACATAGCAATCAGCCCCAGCATTTT. This translates into CSARVPGHSNQPQHF.

A few counts support this clonotype. The chain recombines TRBV6-1 with TRBJ1-1, with D perhaps matching TRBD1 (5 bases). The V end was cut by 5 bases, the J end by 1 base, with 11 bases between. The CDR3 sequence is 14 residues long. CDR1 and CDR2 from the germline V gene are MNHNS and SASEGT. The DNA for the CDR3 is TGTGCCAGCAGTTTATTCAGGGAGAACACTGAAGCTTTCTTT. Translation: CASSLFRENTEAFF.

The table lists this clonotype with many counts. The V call is TRBV12-3 or TRBV12-4, the J call TRBJ1-2; unclear D gene. This CDR3 has 14 amino acids. V was pared by 6 bases and J by 0 bases, with 11 bases between. The CDR3, as DNA: TGTGCCAGCAGGCCGGGAACAGCTAACTATGGCTACACCTTC. This encodes CASRPGTANYGYTF.

The chain uses TRBV4-1 and TRBJ1-1; D is perhaps TRBD1 (5 bases). V gave up 3 bases and J gave up 1 base, with 15 bases separating them. The CDR3 loop spans 16 amino acids. The germline V gene has CDR1 MGHRA and CDR2 YSYEKL. CDR3 region: CASSHPRDGQNTEAFF. The CDR3 nucleotides read TGCGCCAGCAGCCACCCCAGGGACGGGCAGAACACTGAAGCTTTCTTT.

This clonotype was detected many times. This chain uses TRBV27 with TRBJ2-7; 8 bases are a match to TRBD1. Germline V gene lookup returns CDR1 MNHEY and CDR2 SMNVEV (reference sequence). V shed 3 bases, J shed 6 bases, and the junction held 7 bases outside the gene matches. The CDR3 is 14 residues long. In DNA, the CDR3 is TGTGCCAGCAGTTTCGGACAGGGACTGCGCGAGCAGTACTTC. Its translation: CASSFGQGLREQYF.

This clonotype appeared many times. The chain uses TRBV5-1 and TRBJ2-7; no firm D call. Trimming cost V 4 bases and J 0 bases, with 17 bases left between them. The CDR3 is 16 amino acids. Germline loops: CDR1 SGHRS, CDR2 YFSETQ. In DNA, the CDR3 is TGCGCCAGCAGCCCCCATCTCTACAGCGCCTCCTACGAGCAGTACTTC. Amino acids: CASSPHLYSASYEQYF. Combining the CDR3 with reference TRBV5-1 and TRBJ2-7 gives the whole variable domain KAGVTQTPRYLIKTRGQQVTLSCSPISGHRSVSWYQQTPGQGLQFLFEYFSETQRNKGNFPGRFSGRQFSNSRSEMNVSTLELGDSALYLCASSPHLYSASYEQYFGPGTRLTVT.

This clonotype has a handful of counts. This chain links TRBV6-5 with TRBJ2-7, with a tentative D call TRBD1 (6 bases). Deletions cut 0 bases from V and 2 bases from J, with 14 bases between. The CDR3 totals 16 residues. CDR1 and CDR2 (germline): MNHEY, SVGAGI. DNA for the CDR3: TGTGCCAGCAGTTACTCGGGGGCCCAGGCTACCTACGAGCAGTACTTC. Translation gives CASSYSGAQATYEQYF.

In this sample, this clonotype turned up many times. This chain uses TRBV6-2 or TRBV6-3 with TRBJ2-1; 8 nucleotides match TRBD2. The CDR3 has 12 residues. The J segment lost 7 bases and the V segment lost 6 bases, leaving 2 bases of the junction unmatched. Germline V gene lookup returns CDR1 MNHEY and CDR2 SVGEGT. This chain's CDR3 is CASRGGGNEQFF. DNA for the CDR3: TGTGCCAGCAGGGGCGGGGGGAATGAGCAGTTCTTC.

Many counts were recorded for this clonotype. The chain has TRBV28 and TRBJ2-7, with 9 nucleotides matching TRBD1. Germline-derived CDR1 and CDR2 are MDHEN and SYDVKM. Germline trimming cut 7 bases from V and 1 base from J; bases unmatched to any gene: 8. This CDR3 has 15 residues. The DNA of the CDR3 is TGTGCCAGCACTCAGTCCGGGACAGGGTCCTACGAGCAGTACTTC. It codes for CASTQSGTGSYEQYF.

This clonotype occurred many times. The rearrangement joins TRBV2 to TRBJ1-3; perhaps TRBD1 as D (6 bases). The germline CDR1 and CDR2 sequences are SNHLY and FYNNEI. The CDR3 length is 13 residues. Trimming stripped 7 bases from V and 4 bases from J, with 11 bases between. The CDR3 DNA follows: TGTGCCAGCAAACAGGGCGTCGGAAACACCATATATTTT. Amino acid sequence: CASKQGVGNTIYF.

The chain joins TRBV18 to TRBJ2-5; tentatively, D is TRBD2 (6 bases). The length of the CDR3 is 16 residues. V shed 4 bases and J shed 1 base, with 16 bases lying between them. CDR1 and CDR2 (germline): KGHSH, LQKENI. CDR3 sequence: CASSLNTLGGQETQYF. CDR3 sequence (DNA): TGTGCCAGCTCACTTAACACCCTCGGGGGCCAAGAGACCCAGTACTTC.

In its sample, this clonotype was seen many times. V gene TRBV5-5 combines with J gene TRBJ1-1; unclear D gene. CDR1 is SGHKS and CDR2 is YYEKEE in the germline V gene (reference sequence). V was cut by 4 bases and J by 3 bases, with 10 bases left in between. The CDR3 runs to 13 residues. CDR3 in amino acids: CASSVAFHTEAFF. The CDR3 coding sequence is TGTGCCAGCAGCGTGGCCTTTCACACTGAAGCTTTCTTT.